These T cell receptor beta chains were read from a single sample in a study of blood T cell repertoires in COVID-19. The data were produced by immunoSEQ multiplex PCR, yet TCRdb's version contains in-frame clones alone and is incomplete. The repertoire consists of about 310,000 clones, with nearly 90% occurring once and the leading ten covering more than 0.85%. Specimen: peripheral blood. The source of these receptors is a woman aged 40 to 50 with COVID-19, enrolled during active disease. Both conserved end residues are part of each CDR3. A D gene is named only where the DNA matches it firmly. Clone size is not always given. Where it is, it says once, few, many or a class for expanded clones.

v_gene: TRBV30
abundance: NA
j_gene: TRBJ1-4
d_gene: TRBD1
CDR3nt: TGTGCCTGGAGGGACAGGGGCTCAAATGAAAAACTGTTTTTT
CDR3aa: CAWRDRGSNEKLFF

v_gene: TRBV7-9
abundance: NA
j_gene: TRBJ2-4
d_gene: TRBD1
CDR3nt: TGTGCCAGCAGCTTAACAGGGGTAGGCAGGGCCAAAAACATTCAGTACTTC
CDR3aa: CASSLTGVGRAKNIQYF

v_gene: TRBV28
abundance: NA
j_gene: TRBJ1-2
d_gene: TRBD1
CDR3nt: TGTGCCAGCAGTTTATCTTCTTTCGACAGGGATTATGGCTACACCTTC
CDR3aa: CASSLSSFDRDYGYTF

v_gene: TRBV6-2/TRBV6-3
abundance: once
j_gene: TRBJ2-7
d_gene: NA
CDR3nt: TGTGCCAGCAGTTACTCCGACGGGACCTACGAGCAGTACTTC
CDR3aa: CASSYSDGTYEQYF

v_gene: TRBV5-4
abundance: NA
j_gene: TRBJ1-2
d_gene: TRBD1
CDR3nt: TGTGCCAGCAGCACAGGGGGGGCGGTTAACTATGGCTACACCTTC
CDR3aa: CASSTGGAVNYGYTF

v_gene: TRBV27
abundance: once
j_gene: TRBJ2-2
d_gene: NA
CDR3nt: TGTGCCAGCAGTTTCTCCAGACAGAACACCGGGGAGCTGTTTTTT
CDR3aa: CASSFSRQNTGELFF

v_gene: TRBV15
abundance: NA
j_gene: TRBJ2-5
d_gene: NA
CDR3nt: TGTGCCACCAGCAGAGACCGGGAGAAGACCCAGTACTTC
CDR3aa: CATSRDREKTQYF

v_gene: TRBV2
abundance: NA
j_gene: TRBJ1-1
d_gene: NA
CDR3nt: TGTGCCAGCAATGGACAAACGAACACTGAAGCTTTCTTT
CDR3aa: CASNGQTNTEAFF

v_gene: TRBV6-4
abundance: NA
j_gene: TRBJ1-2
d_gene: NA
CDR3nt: TGTGCCAGCTCCGCGGTTCTGGGCTATGGCTACACCTTC
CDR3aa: CASSAVLGYGYTF

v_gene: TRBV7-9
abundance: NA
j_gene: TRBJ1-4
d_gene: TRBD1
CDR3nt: TGTGCCAGCAGCTTCTTGACAGGGGCCGGTAAAAAACTGTTTTTT
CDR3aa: CASSFLTGAGKKLFF

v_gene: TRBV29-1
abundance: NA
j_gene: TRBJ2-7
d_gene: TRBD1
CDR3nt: TGCAGCGTGGGGGGGGGACAGGGTTCCTACGAGCAGTACTTC
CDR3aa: CSVGGGQGSYEQYF

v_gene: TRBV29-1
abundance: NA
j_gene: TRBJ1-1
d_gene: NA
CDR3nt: TGCAGCGTTGAAAGAACAGGGAAAAGGGCTGAAGCTTTCTTT
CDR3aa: CSVERTGKRAEAFF

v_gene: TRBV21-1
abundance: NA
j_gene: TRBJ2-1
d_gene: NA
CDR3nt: TGTGCCAGCTCCAATACAAGGACAGGGGGCCTAAATGAGCAGTTCTTC
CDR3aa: CASSNTRTGGLNEQFF

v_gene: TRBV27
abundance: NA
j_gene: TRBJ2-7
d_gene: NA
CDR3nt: TGTGCCAGCAGTTCTCCAGGACACCGGAACGTCTACGAGCAGTACTTC
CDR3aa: CASSSPGHRNVYEQYF

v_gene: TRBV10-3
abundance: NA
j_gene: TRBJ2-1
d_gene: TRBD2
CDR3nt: TGTGCCATCAGTGAGTGGGCCGGGGGGGAGGAGGGTGAGCAGTTCTTC
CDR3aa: CAISEWAGGEEGEQFF

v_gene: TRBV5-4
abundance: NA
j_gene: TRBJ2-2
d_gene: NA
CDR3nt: TGTGCCAGCACCACAGACAGAATCCTCACCGGGGAGCTGTTTTTT
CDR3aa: CASTTDRILTGELFF

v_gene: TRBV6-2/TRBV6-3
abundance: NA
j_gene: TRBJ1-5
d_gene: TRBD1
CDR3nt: TGTGCCAGCAGCTCCTCAGGACAGGGGGTAAATCAGCCCCAGCATTTT
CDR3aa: CASSSSGQGVNQPQHF

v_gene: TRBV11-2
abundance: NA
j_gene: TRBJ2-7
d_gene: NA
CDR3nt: TGTGCCAGCAGCTTAACAGGGACGCGCGAGCAGTACTTC
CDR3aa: CASSLTGTREQYF

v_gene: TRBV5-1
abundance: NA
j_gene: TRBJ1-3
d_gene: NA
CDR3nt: TGCGCCAGCAGCTTGGCCGTCTCAGGGTTTTATGGAAACACCATATATTTT
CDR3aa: CASSLAVSGFYGNTIYF

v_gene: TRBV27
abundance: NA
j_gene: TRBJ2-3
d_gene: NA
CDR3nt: TGTGCCAGCAGTCTTTCCACAGATACGCAGTATTTT
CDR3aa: CASSLSTDTQYF

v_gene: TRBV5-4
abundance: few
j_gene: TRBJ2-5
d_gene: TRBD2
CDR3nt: TGTGCCAGCAGCACGGGGGGGGCTAGCGGGAGGTATCAAGAGACCCAGTACTTC
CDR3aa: CASSTGGASGRYQETQYF

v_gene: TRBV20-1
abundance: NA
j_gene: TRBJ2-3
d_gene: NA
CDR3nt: TGCAGTGCTAGTGACCCCCGGGGGGCCAGCACAGATACGCAGTATTTT
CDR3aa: CSASDPRGASTDTQYF

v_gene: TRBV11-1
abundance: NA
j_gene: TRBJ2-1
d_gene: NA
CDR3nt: TGTGCCAGCAGCTTGACAGCAAACTCCTACAATGAGCAGTTCTTC
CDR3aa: CASSLTANSYNEQFF

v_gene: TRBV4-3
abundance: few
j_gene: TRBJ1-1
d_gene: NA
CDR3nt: TGCGCCAGCAGCCAAGAGGGGAGGGGCACCACTGAAGCTTTCTTT
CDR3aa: CASSQEGRGTTEAFF

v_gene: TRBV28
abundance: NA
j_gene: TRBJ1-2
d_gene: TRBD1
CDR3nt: TGTGCCAGCAGCCCAGGGGGCCCTTATGGCTACACCTTC
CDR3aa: CASSPGGPYGYTF

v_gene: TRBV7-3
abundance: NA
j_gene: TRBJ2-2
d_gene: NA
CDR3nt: TGTGCCAGCAGCTTAAACAGGAACACCGGGGAGCTGTTTTTT
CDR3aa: CASSLNRNTGELFF

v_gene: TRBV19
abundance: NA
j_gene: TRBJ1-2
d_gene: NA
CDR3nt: TGTGCCAGTAGTATTTGGGCACCTATTTTCTACACCTTC
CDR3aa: CASSIWAPIFYTF